This is a list of T cell receptor beta chains from one sample in a study of OX40 agonist ivuxolimab in advanced cancers. Some clones are missing from TCRdb's copy, which holds only in-frame ones; the method was immunoSEQ multiplex PCR. The sample holds approximately 70,000 clones, about nine tenths seen once. This material consisted of CD4+ or CD8+ T cells sorted from blood, taken in a trial of the OX40 agonist ivuxolimab. These TCRs come from an adult with an advanced solid tumor such as melanoma, head and neck, liver or kidney cancer. Both conserved end residues are part of each CDR3.

V gene	CDR3 protein
TRBV4-3	CASSQAPGAGEQYF
TRBV30	CAWSVGPSIQPQHF
TRBV29-1	CSVRSFGGEEQYF
TRBV19	CASTPIAGGIYEQYF
TRBV6-5	CASSPRGATTDTQYF
TRBV7-3	CASSSQFF
TRBV28	CASSRPGGGADLHGYTF
TRBV28	CASSLPSTDTQYF
TRBV20-1	CSALYSYEQYF
TRBV5-6	CASSAGGFNKAQHF
TRBV19	CASSVDRGGSGYTF
TRBV18	CASSRDLTGETQYF
TRBV18	CASSPGLGQPQHF
TRBV5-1	CASSSGQFHYTF
TRBV27	CASSSGTGRGTGELFF
TRBV28	CATWGVYEQYF
TRBV7-2	CASSSRLAGQFF
TRBV7-9	CASSAYRGRGDTQYF
TRBV2	CASSLARVKQETQYF
TRBV2	CASSDGRASAASYNEQFF
TRBV28	CASEGGYEQYF
TRBV2	CASSGSRNQPQHF
TRBV4-3	CASSQDRASGATGELFF
TRBV2	CASSEGGGPQHF
TRBV18	CASSPREGGYEQYF
TRBV7-2	CASSLRPGPYNEQFF
TRBV20-1	CSGQSYEQYF
TRBV10-3	CAINSGRDDEQFF
TRBV7-6	CASSPQETQYF
TRBV7-3	CASSPGLAYNEQFF
TRBV7-2	CASTWEESTDTQYF
TRBV11-2	CASSLGTGSYEQYF
TRBV30	CAWSRGTGQGYEQYF
TRBV27	CASSLSPGVAFF
TRBV5-4	CASSTRASYEQYF
TRBV6-6	CAIRTFMWGSDTQYF
TRBV6-6	CASSYSGETQYF
TRBV6-5	CASSPGRELFF
TRBV29-1	CSVEDSIGGYTF
TRBV23-1	CASSPYRGLKMNTEAFF
TRBV6-5	CASSPTGNYGYTF
TRBV14	CASSPRGLARNTGELFF
TRBV30	CAWRGQDSPLHF
TRBV5-1	CASSERTSGSYTGELFF
TRBV10-3	CAISLELADTQYF
TRBV7-8	CASSQGSGGSSYEQYF
TRBV7-2	CASRPPGQANTGELFF
TRBV2	CASSGWGNIQYF
TRBV5-8	CASSRDYSSYEQYF
TRBV7-2	CASSLVGSSYNEQFF
TRBV7-6	CASSPGTNRKSDTQYF
TRBV6-5	CASSKGGLAGYEQFF
TRBV5-5	CASSLAPGGYEQYF
TRBV19	CASSIIADSSYEQYF